The rows below give T cell receptor beta chains drawn from one sample of a study of T cells in localized non-small cell lung cancer. Libraries were prepared by immunoSEQ multiplex PCR; TCRdb keeps only in-frame clonotypes and omits some of them. The table shows more than 70,000 clones, with roughly 81% occurring only once. The source material was peripheral blood, sampled before any cancer treatment. The receptors derive from a man between 40 and 69 years old with stage I lung adenocarcinoma. The CDR3 runs from the conserved cysteine through the conserved F or W. A D gene is named only where the DNA matches it firmly. For some rows the clone size is stated as once, few or many, or as a class when expanded; others skip it.

D gene	V gene	J gene	clone size	CDR3 DNA	CDR3 protein
TRBD1	TRBV5-6	TRBJ2-7	-	TGTGCCAGCAGCTCTTTTGACAGGGACTACGAGCAGTACTTC	CASSSFDRDYEQYF
TRBD1	TRBV29-1	TRBJ2-1	-	TGCAGCGTTGTTGGGACAGGTGAGAGCTCCTACAATGAGCAGTTCTTC	CSVVGTGESSYNEQFF
-	TRBV30	TRBJ1-4	-	TGTGCCTGGAGTGTTCAGGGGAGTGAAAAACTGTTTTTT	CAWSVQGSEKLFF
TRBD1	TRBV4-3	TRBJ1-2	-	TGCGCCAGCAGCCAAAGCATTCCGGGACAGGGGATTTCCACAGCCCCGAACTATGGCTACACCTTC	CASSQSIPGQGISTAPNYGYTF
-	TRBV6-1	TRBJ2-7	-	TGTGCCAGCAGTGAGAACGAGCAGTACTTC	CASSENEQYF
TRBD2	TRBV10-3	TRBJ2-5	once	TGTGCCACGACTCTAGCGGGGGGAGAGACCCAGTACTTC	CATTLAGGETQYF
TRBD1	TRBV7-9	TRBJ1-4	-	TGTGCCAGCAGCTTATACAGGGGGGGTAATGAAAAACTGTTTTTT	CASSLYRGGNEKLFF
-	TRBV5-6	TRBJ2-7	-	TGTGCCAGCAGTTCCGGACCGGGCAACGAGCAGTACTTC	CASSSGPGNEQYF
-	TRBV5-1	TRBJ1-1	few	TGCGCCAGCAGCTTCGGGACTCAGAACACTGAAGCTTTCTTT	CASSFGTQNTEAFF
TRBD1	TRBV11-2	TRBJ1-2	-	TGTGCCAGCAGCCCCCAGGGGACAGATGGCTACACCTTC	CASSPQGTDGYTF
-	TRBV18	TRBJ1-1	-	TGTGCCAGCTCATTCTCAGGGGAAACTGAAGCTTTCTTT	CASSFSGETEAFF
-	TRBV5-1	TRBJ1-2	-	TGCGCCAGCAGCCTGGGTTCGGGGCAGACTTATGGCTACACCTTC	CASSLGSGQTYGYTF
-	TRBV7-6	TRBJ2-2	-	TGTGCCAGCAGCCAAGGGATCGGCAGGGAGGCCGGGGAGCTGTTTTTT	CASSQGIGREAGELFF
TRBD1	TRBV2	TRBJ2-7	once	TGTGCCAGCGGGGGACAGGGATCATACGAGCAGTACTTC	CASGGQGSYEQYF
-	TRBV10-3	TRBJ1-2	-	TGTGCCATCAGTGAACAGTCGGGATATGGCTACACCTTC	CAISEQSGYGYTF
-	TRBV4-2	TRBJ1-2	-	TGTGCCAGCAGCCAAGATGGGGGGACGGCTGAATTTACCTTC	CASSQDGGTAEFTF
TRBD2	TRBV9	TRBJ2-5	-	TGTGCCAGCAGCGTAGCTCCGACTAGCGGGGGCCAAGAGACCCAGTACTTC	CASSVAPTSGGQETQYF
TRBD2	TRBV28	TRBJ2-7	once	TGTGCCAGCGGTACTAGCGGGAGCAGATACGAGCAGTACTTC	CASGTSGSRYEQYF
TRBD2	TRBV6-1	TRBJ2-7	-	TGTGCCAGCAGTGGATACGGGGGGACCTCCTACGAGCAGTACTTC	CASSGYGGTSYEQYF
TRBD1	TRBV14	TRBJ2-1	once	TGTGCCAGCAGCCTCAGGGGGCGTTACAATGAGCAGTTCTTC	CASSLRGRYNEQFF
TRBD2	TRBV27	TRBJ2-1	few	TGTGCCACCAAGGCACTAGCGGGAGATTATCGCTACAATGAGCAGTTCTTC	CATKALAGDYRYNEQFF
-	TRBV6-6	TRBJ1-4	few	TGTGCCAGCAGTTATCAGACAGGAGTTAATGAAAAACTGTTTTTT	CASSYQTGVNEKLFF
-	TRBV19	TRBJ2-7	once	TGTGCCAGTAGTGCCAGTTCAGGGACCTACGAGCAGTACTTC	CASSASSGTYEQYF
-	TRBV19	TRBJ1-2	-	TGTGCCAGTAGTCCGACGGGGGCCGTTTATGGCTACACCTTC	CASSPTGAVYGYTF
-	TRBV7-9	TRBJ2-7	few	TGTGCCAGCAGCTTAAGCCCTGGGGGGTTTGACTACGAGCAGTACTTC	CASSLSPGGFDYEQYF
TRBD2	TRBV11-2	TRBJ2-3	-	TGTGCCAGCAGGAGCGGGGGGCCGACAGATACGCAGTATTTT	CASRSGGPTDTQYF
-	TRBV2	TRBJ2-4	once	TGTGCCAGCAGTGGGGTGTTAGGACACCAACCAAACATTCAGTACTTC	CASSGVLGHQPNIQYF
TRBD1	TRBV7-2	TRBJ2-3	-	TGTGCCAGCAGTACTGGACAGGGAGTAACAGATACGCAGTATTTT	CASSTGQGVTDTQYF
-	TRBV4-2	TRBJ2-5	-	TGTGCCAGCAGCCAAGGAGGCCCCCAAGAGACCCAGTACTTC	CASSQGGPQETQYF
TRBD2	TRBV7-3	TRBJ2-5	-	TGTGCCAGCAGCCCCCGGGAGGTTTTGAACCAAGAGACCCAGTACTTC	CASSPREVLNQETQYF
TRBD2	TRBV11-3	TRBJ2-1	-	TGTGCCAGCAGCCGCGGGGGGGGCGCCGACAATGAGCAGTTCTTC	CASSRGGGADNEQFF
-	TRBV7-6	TRBJ1-1	-	TGTGCCAGCAGCTATGGGCCGGAGGATGAAGCTTTCTTT	CASSYGPEDEAFF